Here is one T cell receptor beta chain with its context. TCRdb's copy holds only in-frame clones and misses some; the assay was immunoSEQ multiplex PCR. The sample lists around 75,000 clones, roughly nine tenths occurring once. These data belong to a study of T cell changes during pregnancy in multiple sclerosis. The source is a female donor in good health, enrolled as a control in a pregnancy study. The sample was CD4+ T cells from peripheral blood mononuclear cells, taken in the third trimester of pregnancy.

CDR3 residues: CASSQGLQHRQETQYF. CDR3 sequence (DNA): TGTGCCAGCAGCCAAGGACTACAACATCGACAAGAGACCCAGTACTTC. The chain employs TRBV4-2 and TRBJ2-5; possibly TRBD2 for D (5 bases). CDR1 and CDR2 from the germline V gene are LGHNA and YNFKEQ. V lost 1 base to trimming and J lost 2 bases, with 14 bases between them. The CDR3 is made up of 16 amino acids.